The 17 T cell receptor beta chains below all came from one sample that was sequenced in a study of T-cell reconstitution after alpha-beta-depleted transplantation in children. A TCRbeta library incorporating unique molecular identifiers was prepared. From the PCR reads, TCRdb called clonotypes with MiXCR, one entry per CDR3 protein. The data show roughly 420,000 distinct CDR3 sequences, with around 15% seen just once and approximately 28% held by the top ten. The sequences come from PBMCs, mostly from graft donor cells, collected 360 days after TCRalphabeta/CD19-depleted stem cell transplant. The receptors here all came from a boy under two years old who had a stem cell transplant for Wiskott-Aldrich syndrome, so the T cells may come from the graft donor.

There are a few counts of this clonotype. The chain couples TRBV7-9 to TRBJ2-7; D call uncertain. V lost 5 bases and J lost 2, with 13 bases in between. CDR1 is SEHNR and CDR2 is FQNEAQ in the germline V gene (reference sequence). This CDR3 contains 14 residues. In DNA, the CDR3 is TGTGCCAGCAGCCCCTCGTCCTTAACCTACGAGCAGTACTTC. Its translation: CASSPSSLTYEQYF.

This clonotype was seen more than once but under ten times. One end of the junction fails to match germline, which may point to a read error. The chain's CDR3 is CASSQAGAPYLF. In nucleotides, the CDR3 is TGTGCCAGCAGCCAAGCAGGCGCTCCATACCTCTTC. The J gene is TRBJ2-5, the V gene TRBV3-1; no reliable D call. CDR3 length: 12 residues. Germline CDR1 LGHDT, CDR2 YNNKEL (reference sequence).

This clonotype appeared a single time. This sequence joins TRBV12-3 or TRBV12-4 and TRBJ1-1, with D possibly matching TRBD1 (6 bases). The CDR3 runs to 13 residues. V lost 4 bases and J lost 11, with 17 bases in between. CDR3 loop: CASSSKGHRWAFF. CDR3 sequence (DNA): TGTGCCAGCAGTTCAAAGGGACATCGCTGGGCTTTCTTT.

This clonotype turned up a few times. The gene calls are TRBV12-3 or TRBV12-4 and TRBJ2-1, with 11 positions matching TRBD2. The length of the CDR3 is 17 residues. V lost 1 base to trimming and J lost 7 bases; unmatched junction nucleotides: 9. CDR3 sequence (DNA): TGTGCCAGCAGTTTAGTCGGCCTTAGCGGGGGGGCAAATGAGCAGTTCTTC. It is translated as CASSLVGLSGGANEQFF.

This clonotype was seen ten or more times. This chain links TRBV12-3 or TRBV12-4 with TRBJ2-3, with D possibly matching TRBD2 (6 bases). V dropped 6 bases and J dropped 2 bases, with 15 bases sitting between them. This CDR3 contains 15 residues. Here the CDR3 DNA reads TGTGCCAGCAGCCAAAGACTAGGCGCCACAGATACGCAGTATTTT. This translates into CASSQRLGATDTQYF.

This clonotype was counted only a few times. The V gene is TRBV10-3, the J gene TRBJ2-1; 8 bases are a match to TRBD1. Germline lookup yields CDR1 ENHRY and CDR2 SYGVKD. The CDR3 sequence is 15 residues long. The V gene end was trimmed by 3 bases and the J gene end by 5 bases; junction bases not matched to a gene: 6. The CDR3 nucleotides are TGTGCCATCAGTGAAGGCCAGGGGGCAAACAATGAGCAGTTCTTC. Translated, it gives CAISEGQGANNEQFF.

This clonotype was observed a few times. The gene calls are TRBV12-3 or TRBV12-4 and TRBJ2-2; 12 bases agree with TRBD2. The CDR3 is 16 residues long. V gave up 6 bases and J gave up 3 bases; unmatched junction bases: 5. CDR3 bases: TGTGCCAGCAGCCCCGGACTAGCGGGACACACCGGGGAGCTGTTTTTT. Translated: CASSPGLAGHTGELFF.

CDR3: CASRPAGGEETQYF. The CDR3, as DNA: TGTGCCAGCCGTCCAGCGGGGGGTGAAGAGACCCAGTACTTC. The rearrangement links TRBV14 to TRBJ2-5, with TRBD2 matching over 9 bases. Per the germline V gene, CDR1 is SGHDN and CDR2 is FVKESK. This CDR3 has 14 amino acids. Trimming took 8 bases from V and 3 from J; bases not matched to a gene: 7.

This rearrangement joins TRBV6-5 to TRBJ2-1; 9 nucleotides agree with TRBD2. CDR3 length: 15 amino acids. Unmatched junction bases numbered 8, after V lost 4 bases and J lost 7 bases. CDR1 is MNHEY, CDR2 SVGAGI, per germline. This CDR3 reads CASSWGGRGLNEQFF. The CDR3 bases are TGTGCCAGCAGTTGGGGCGGGAGGGGGTTAAATGAGCAGTTCTTC.

This clonotype was found a few times. The chain employs TRBV29-1 and TRBJ2-7; no firm D call. The CDR3 spans 14 residues. The germline gives CDR1 SQVTM, CDR2 ANQGSEA. Trimming shortened V by 6 bases and J by 2 bases, and 17 bases separated the two germline ends. The DNA of the CDR3 is TGCAGCGTCGCCGGGCCTTTCGCGGCCTACGAGCAGTACTTC. Translating it yields CSVAGPFAAYEQYF.

This clonotype has more than one count but fewer than ten. This chain connects TRBV29-1 to TRBJ1-1, with 10 bases aligning to TRBD1. The germline V gene has CDR1 SQVTM and CDR2 ANQGSEA. This CDR3 contains 13 residues. Trimming at V came to 4 bases and at J to 3 bases, leaving 2 bases not matched to a gene. CDR3 in DNA: TGCAGCGTTGGACAGGGGGCGGACACTGAAGCTTTCTTT. Translated: CSVGQGADTEAFF.

The chain links TRBV4-3 to TRBJ1-2; D remains ambiguous. This CDR3 has 15 residues. V lost 2 bases and J 8 bases, leaving 18 bases between the germline ends. Germline CDR1 is LGHNA and CDR2 is YSLEER. Here the CDR3 DNA reads TGCGCCAGCAGCCAAACGGGGTTCAGCAGGCTAGGCTACACCTTC. Its protein is CASSQTGFSRLGYTF.

This clonotype was seen a few times. This chain uses TRBV12-3 or TRBV12-4 with TRBJ2-7; D is possibly TRBD2 (7 bases). This CDR3 has 14 amino acids. Trimming took 6 bases from V and 1 from J, leaving 13 bases between them. The DNA for the CDR3 is TGTGCCAGCAGAATAGGGGGGGCTTCCTACGAGCAGTACTTC. This codes for CASRIGGASYEQYF.

This chain joins TRBV24-1 and TRBJ2-1, with D uncertain. Per the germline V gene, CDR1 is KGHDR and CDR2 is SFDVKD. The CDR3 runs to 14 residues. The V end lost 10 bases, the J end lost 0 bases, and 12 bases lay between the germline ends. The CDR3 region has the DNA TGTGCCACTGGACCGGAGAGCTCCTACAATGAGCAGTTCTTC. Translated: CATGPESSYNEQFF.

There are a few counts of this clonotype. The chain carries TRBV10-3 and TRBJ1-2; no reliable D call. CDR3 length equals 14 residues. Germline assignment: CDR1 ENHRY and CDR2 SYGVKD. V lost 6 bases, J lost 6 bases, and 17 bases lay in between. This chain's CDR3 is CAIRGVLRSNGYTF. The CDR3 DNA reads TGTGCCATCAGGGGAGTCTTACGGTCGAATGGCTACACCTTC.

This clonotype came up a few times. The rearrangement links TRBV19 to TRBJ2-3; 12 nucleotides agree with TRBD1. Germline CDR1 is LNHDA and CDR2 is SQIVND (reference sequence). The ends lost 4 bases at V and 4 bases at J; junction bases unmatched: 6. CDR3 size: 16 residues. CDR3 DNA sequence: TGTGCCAGTAGTACCGGGACAGGGGGCGCATCAGATACGCAGTATTTT. It codes for CASSTGTGGASDTQYF.

This clonotype was counted between two and nine times. The chain couples TRBV5-8 to TRBJ2-1; 13 bases line up with TRBD2. CDR1 is SGHTS, CDR2 YDEGEE, per germline. The trim removed 4 bases at V and 5 bases at J, leaving 3 bases unmatched. The CDR3 is 15 residues long. The CDR3: CASSPGTSGDNEQFF. CDR3 nucleotide sequence: TGTGCCAGCAGCCCTGGGACTAGCGGGGACAATGAGCAGTTCTTC.